Listed here are 28 T cell receptor beta chains from one sample, sequenced in a study of T-cell reconstitution after alpha-beta-depleted transplantation in children. Unique molecular identifiers were built into the TCRbeta library. TCRdb analysed the PCR reads with MiXCR anew, one entry per CDR3 protein. The data hold around 190,000 distinct CDR3 sequences, with approximately 6.9% observed a single time. Here the sequenced sample was PBMCs, taken before TCRalphabeta/CD19-depleted stem cell transplant. These receptors originate from a boy younger than 10 with acute lymphoblastic leukemia, due to receive a stem cell transplant.

This clonotype occurred many times. The chain carries TRBV28 and TRBJ2-4, with 11 nucleotides matching TRBD1. The V and J ends lost 3 bases and 9 bases, in that order; junction bases with no gene match: 7. There are 15 residues in the CDR3. The germline gives CDR1 MDHEN, CDR2 SYDVKM. For the CDR3, the DNA is TGTGCCAGCAGTTTGTCGGGACAGGGGGTTATCATTCAGTACTTC. Amino acids: CASSLSGQGVIIQYF.

The V call is TRBV7-2, the J call TRBJ2-5; 7 bases are a match to TRBD2. The CDR3 covers 16 residues. V shed 7 bases and J 2 bases; nucleotides not matched to a gene: 13. The germline CDR1 and CDR2 sequences are SGHTA and FQGNSA. Here the CDR3 DNA reads TGTGCCAGCACCGGGGGAGGGGCTCCCGGTCAAGAGACCCAGTACTTC. It translates to CASTGGGAPGQETQYF.

The table lists this clonotype with many counts. The DNA for the CDR3 is TGCAGTGCTAAAGAAAGGACAGGGAACTATGGCTACACCTTC. Protein product: CSAKERTGNYGYTF. The genes are TRBV20-1 and TRBJ1-2, with 8 bases aligning to TRBD1. CDR1 and CDR2 (germline): DFQATT, SNEGSKA (reference sequence). The V gene end was trimmed by 4 bases and the J gene end by 2 bases; junction bases not matched to a gene: 6. The CDR3 has 14 residues.

This clonotype was recorded many times. The genes are TRBV20-1 and TRBJ2-7; a weak D match, TRBD1 (5 bases). V lost 0 bases and J lost 6, with 21 bases in between. Per the germline V gene, CDR1 is DFQATT and CDR2 is SNEGSKA (reference sequence). CDR3 length: 16 amino acids. Here the CDR3 DNA reads TGCAGTGCTAGAGAATTCGAGATCCAGGGTGTCGGCGAGCAGTACTTC. It encodes CSAREFEIQGVGEQYF.

This clonotype was counted many times. The rearrangement uses TRBV6-2 or TRBV6-3 and TRBJ2-7, with D unresolved. The CDR3 is made up of 12 amino acids. The ends were cut back, 4 bases at V and 6 bases at J, with 10 bases in the middle. Germline CDR1 and CDR2: MNHEY and SVGEGT. The CDR3 DNA sequence: TGTGCCAGCAGTTTGACTGGGATCGAGCAGTACTTC. Translating gives CASSLTGIEQYF.

This clonotype occurred many times. V usage is TRBV12-3 or TRBV12-4 and J usage is TRBJ1-5; D possibly corresponds to TRBD1 (5 bases). This CDR3 comprises 13 residues. Between the trimmed V and J ends, which lost 6 bases and 5 bases, there was a span of 11 bases. CDR3 sequence (DNA): TGTGCCAGCAGAAGGGCGGGGGATCAGCCCCAGCATTTT. Translation: CASRRAGDQPQHF.

This clonotype has only a few counts. The rearrangement links TRBV4-1 to TRBJ2-1; D not certain. In germline, CDR1 is MGHRA, CDR2 YSYEKL. V dropped 2 bases and J dropped 2 bases, with 10 bases sitting between them. The CDR3 is 15 residues long. The CDR3 sequence is CASSQPRETYNEQFF. As DNA, the CDR3 is TGCGCCAGCAGCCAACCGCGCGAGACCTACAATGAGCAGTTCTTC.

This clonotype occurred many times. The genes are TRBV9 and TRBJ2-2; a weak D match, TRBD1 (6 bases). This CDR3 comprises 13 residues. Per the germline V gene, CDR1 is SGDLS and CDR2 is YYNGEE. Trimming left V 2 bases short and J 7 bases short, with 9 bases between. This CDR3 is CASSVGTLGELFF. DNA of the CDR3: TGTGCCAGCAGCGTCGGGACACTCGGGGAGCTGTTTTTT. The whole variable domain, remainder taken from reference TRBV9 and TRBJ2-2, is DSGVTQTPKHLITATGQRVTLRCSPRSGDLSVYWYQQSLDQGLQFLIQYYNGEERAKGNILERFSAQQFPDLHSELNLSSLELGDSALYFCASSVGTLGELFFGEGSRLTVL.

This chain connects TRBV7-2 to TRBJ1-5; 10 positions match TRBD1. The V segment lost 3 bases and the J segment 5 bases; nucleotides outside the gene matches: 4. There are 15 residues in the CDR3. From germline, CDR1 is SGHTA and CDR2 FQGNSA. In DNA form, the CDR3 reads TGTGCCAGCAGCTTCTGGGACAGGGGCGATCAGCCCCAGCATTTT. Translated: CASSFWDRGDQPQHF.

A remark on this clonotype: The limits of the CDR3 on the DNA are not certain, so only TCRdb's listed CDR3 is given. The chain employs TRBV21-1 and TRBJ2-3; TRBD2, the table's D call, lacks a check against the DNA. TRBV21-1 is recorded as a pseudogene. Including both end residues, the CDR3 is 15 amino acids long. CDR3 loop: CAGYLCRERTDTQYF.

This clonotype appeared a few times. The chain is built from TRBV7-3 and TRBJ2-1; D might be TRBD2 (5 bases). Trimming left V 5 bases short and J 1 base short, with 12 bases between. The germline V gene encodes CDR1 SGHTA and CDR2 FQGTGA. CDR3 length: 15 residues. The chain's CDR3 is CASSAQADSYNEQFF. CDR3 nucleotides: TGTGCCAGCAGCGCGCAAGCGGATTCCTACAATGAGCAGTTCTTC.

In its sample, this clonotype was seen many times. A read error may account for a junction end that differs from germline. V is TRBV4-3 and J is TRBJ2-2, with TRBD2 matching 10 bases. CDR3 size: 20 residues. Per germline, CDR1 LGHNA and CDR2 YSLEER. The CDR3 DNA is TGCCCCAGCAGCCAAGATTTAGTAAGCGGGGGGGCCTTGGACACCGGGGAGCTGTTTTTT. This encodes CPSSQDLVSGGALDTGELFF.

This clonotype appeared many times. The V gene is TRBV20-1, the J gene TRBJ2-4; D is perhaps TRBD2 (6 bases). The CDR3 is 15 amino acids. Germline V lookup: CDR1 DFQATT, CDR2 SNEGSKA (reference sequence). V gave up 7 bases and J gave up 6 bases, with 22 bases separating them. The CDR3: CSVCPPGGDGNIQYF. The CDR3 DNA sequence: TGCAGTGTGTGCCCCCCCGGGGGAGATGGAAACATTCAGTACTTC.

This clonotype was seen more than once but under ten times. V is TRBV5-1 and J is TRBJ2-5; perhaps TRBD2 as D (6 bases). Between the trimmed V and J ends, which lost 5 bases and 4 bases, there was a span of 15 bases. Per germline, CDR1 SGHRS and CDR2 YFSETQ. The CDR3 loop spans 14 amino acids. CDR3 loop: CASRGEVNGETQYF. In DNA, the CDR3 is TGCGCCAGCAGGGGGGAGGTTAACGGAGAGACCCAGTACTTC.

This clonotype was recorded at least ten times. The chain employs TRBV2 and TRBJ2-5; D unclear. V was shortened by 2 bases and J by 6 bases, with 4 bases between the two germline ends. The CDR3 extends over 11 amino acids. The germline CDR1 and CDR2 sequences are SNHLY and FYNNEI. The CDR3 DNA follows: TGTGCCAGCAGTGAACTAAAGACCCAGTACTTC. Translating gives CASSELKTQYF.

In this sample, this clonotype turned up a few times. The rearrangement joins TRBV3-1 to TRBJ2-1, with D uncertain. V shed 4 bases and J shed 1 base, with 14 bases lying between them. CDR3 length: 16 residues. In germline, CDR1 is LGHDT, CDR2 YNNKEL (reference sequence). CDR3 in amino acids: CASSRLQTESYNEQFF. CDR3 bases: TGTGCCAGCAGCCGACTCCAAACCGAGTCCTACAATGAGCAGTTCTTC.

CDR3 DNA: TGCAGTGCTAGAGATCGGACAGAGACTAATGAAAAACTGTTTTTT. This gives the protein CSARDRTETNEKLFF. The chain joins TRBV20-1 to TRBJ1-4; the D gene is possibly TRBD1 (6 bases). Germline V CDR1 and CDR2: DFQATT, SNEGSKA (reference sequence). The V and J ends lost 0 bases and 2 bases respectively, with 10 bases between them. The CDR3 runs to 15 residues.

This chain connects TRBV15 to TRBJ2-1; tentatively, D is TRBD2 (6 bases). Between the trimmed V and J ends, which lost 1 base and 9 bases, there was a span of 13 bases. The CDR3 contains 14 residues. Germline V CDR1 and CDR2: LNHNV, YYDKDF (reference sequence). Here the CDR3 DNA reads TGTGCCACCAGCAGAGCGCGGGGTCGGCTTGAGCAGTTCTTC. Its protein is CATSRARGRLEQFF.

This clonotype was observed a handful of times. V gene TRBV3-1 combines with J gene TRBJ2-1; TRBD2 might be the D (6 bases). The germline V gene has CDR1 LGHDT and CDR2 YNNKEL (reference sequence). The CDR3 sequence is 19 residues long. V was cut by 8 bases and J by 0 bases, with 26 bases left in between. Written as DNA, the CDR3 is TGTGCCAGCTCCAAGCAGCCCCGGGACTTTTCGAGCTCCTACAATGAGCAGTTCTTC. Residues: CASSKQPRDFSSSYNEQFF.

This clonotype was detected a few times. CDR3 sequence: CASSLTPGQESDTQYF. The CDR3 DNA reads as TGCGCCAGCAGCCTGACACCGGGACAGGAGTCTGATACGCAGTATTTT. V usage is TRBV4-1 and J usage is TRBJ2-3; 8 nucleotides line up with TRBD1. Per the germline V gene, CDR1 is MGHRA and CDR2 is YSYEKL. With 4 bases clipped from V and 6 bases from J, the junction kept 12 bases outside the gene matches. The CDR3 has 16 amino acids.

The table lists this clonotype with many counts. This chain joins TRBV29-1 and TRBJ2-1; tentative D call: TRBD2 (5 bases). This CDR3 is built from 13 residues. Germline values: CDR1 SQVTM, CDR2 ANQGSEA. Trimming cost V 5 bases and J 3 bases, with 11 bases left between them. The CDR3 spells CSVLPGLYNEQFF. CDR3 nucleotides: TGCAGCGTTCTACCCGGACTCTACAATGAGCAGTTCTTC.

This clonotype was seen only a few times. The J gene is TRBJ2-7, the V gene TRBV28; 7 bases line up with TRBD2. The length of the CDR3 is 15 residues. The germline CDR1 and CDR2 sequences are MDHEN and SYDVKM. The trim removed 2 bases at V and 3 bases at J, leaving 7 bases unmatched. The CDR3 is CASSLIRRGIYEQYF. CDR3 DNA sequence: TGTGCCAGCAGTTTAATTCGGCGGGGGATCTACGAGCAGTACTTC.

CDR3 coding DNA: TGTGCCAGCAGTACAGGGTTCCGGGAGGATCGGGATACGCAGTATTTT. Translating gives CASSTGFREDRDTQYF. The V call is TRBV6-1, the J call TRBJ2-3; the D gene is possibly TRBD2 (7 bases). The germline V and J ends were trimmed by 5 bases and 6 bases, with 21 bases remaining between them. Germline lookup yields CDR1 MNHNS and CDR2 SASEGT. CDR3 length: 16 residues.

The rearrangement uses TRBV28 and TRBJ1-2, with D perhaps matching TRBD1 (6 bases). V shed 7 bases and J shed 4 bases, with 19 bases lying between them. The CDR3 covers 15 residues. Germline values: CDR1 MDHEN, CDR2 SYDVKM. The CDR3 sequence is CASTHVLGQTYGYTF. CDR3 sequence (DNA): TGTGCCAGCACCCACGTATTAGGACAGACCTATGGCTACACCTTC.

This clonotype has ten or more counts. V gene TRBV28 combines with J gene TRBJ2-7; TRBD1 matches 7 bases. Germline V CDR1 and CDR2: MDHEN, SYDVKM. The CDR3 loop spans 12 amino acids. After removal of 5 bases from V and 6 bases from J, the junction contained 4 bases not matched to a gene. The DNA of the CDR3 is TGTGCCAGCAGTCCTACAGGGGCCGAGCAGTACTTC. Its protein product is CASSPTGAEQYF.

This clonotype was seen more than once but under ten times. This chain links TRBV29-1 with TRBJ2-3; 7 bases are shared with TRBD2. The V gene's germline CDR1 is SQVTM and CDR2 ANQGSEA. The V segment lost 6 bases and the J segment 1 base; nucleotides outside the gene matches: 7. The CDR3 length is 14 residues. The CDR3 is CSVGGGSGTDTQYF. In DNA form, the CDR3 reads TGCAGCGTGGGGGGAGGGTCGGGCACAGATACGCAGTATTTT.

This clonotype was counted at least ten times. The chain combines TRBV18 with TRBJ2-7; the D gene is possibly TRBD2 (6 bases). Between the trimmed V and J ends, which lost 4 bases and 2 bases, there was a span of 12 bases. Germline-derived CDR1 and CDR2 are KGHSH and LQKENI. This CDR3 has 14 residues. The CDR3 DNA sequence: TGTGCCAGCTCACACCGGGACTTACCCTACGAGCAGTACTTC. Translating gives CASSHRDLPYEQYF. The full variable domain, in which reference TRBV18 and TRBJ2-7 provide the parts outside the CDR3, is NAGVMQNPRHLVRRRGQEARLRCSPMKGHSHVYWYRQLPEEGLKFMVYLQKENIIDESGMPKERFSAEFPKEGPSILRIQQVVRGDSAAYFCASSHRDLPYEQYFGPGTRLTVT.

The rearrangement joins TRBV14 to TRBJ2-1, with unresolved D. Trimming shortened V by 1 base and J by 1 base, and 8 bases separated the two germline ends. CDR3 size: 15 residues. CDR1 and CDR2 from the germline V gene are SGHDN and FVKESK. In DNA form, the CDR3 reads TGTGCCAGCAGCCAAGTCAAGGGATCCTACAATGAGCAGTTCTTC. It is translated as CASSQVKGSYNEQFF.